The 22 T cell receptor beta chains in this list originate from one sample, sequenced in a study of OX40 agonist ivuxolimab in advanced cancers. Assay used: immunoSEQ multiplex PCR; TCRdb lists only in-frame clones, some missing. The sample shows tens of thousands of clones, roughly nine tenths of them seen only once. Specimen: CD4+ or CD8+ T cells sorted from blood, collected in a trial of the OX40 agonist ivuxolimab. All receptors come from an adult with an advanced solid tumor such as melanoma, head and neck, liver or kidney cancer.

This clone is a singleton in its sample. The chain has TRBV5-1 and TRBJ2-5, with 10 bases lining up with TRBD2. CDR1 SGHRS and CDR2 YFSETQ come from the germline V gene. The trim removed 0 bases at V and 5 bases at J, leaving 4 bases unmatched. The CDR3 contains 15 residues. The CDR3 DNA reads TGCGCCAGCAGCTTGGAGGGGGGACTAGCGGAGACCCAGTACTTC. This sequence encodes CASSLEGGLAETQYF.

DNA for the CDR3: TGCGCCAGCAGCCGCGGCGGGGGGGCTTGGGAGACCCAGTACTTC. Translated: CASSRGGGAWETQYF. V and J are TRBV4-1 and TRBJ2-5; 9 bases match TRBD2. The V and J ends lost 4 bases and 5 bases, in that order; junction bases with no gene match: 8. This CDR3 is built from 15 residues. Germline-derived CDR1 and CDR2 are MGHRA and YSYEKL.

As for this clone: A junction boundary mismatches the germline segment, possibly from a read error. The CDR3 loop is CASSLGRGPKHTQYF. In DNA, the CDR3 is TGTGCCAGCAGCCTAGGGCGGGGGCCAAAACATACGCAGTATTTT. The gene calls are TRBV13 and TRBJ2-3; D might be TRBD2 (7 bases). Germline V gene sequence: CDR1 PRHDT, CDR2 FYEKMQ (reference sequence). The CDR3 is 15 residues long.

V usage is TRBV2 and J usage is TRBJ1-5, with unresolved D. Trimming cost V 6 bases and J 1 base, with 16 bases left between them. Looked up from germline, CDR1 is SNHLY and CDR2 is FYNNEI. The length of the CDR3 is 16 residues. The chain's CDR3 is CASSDGEYGSNQPQHF. CDR3 nucleotides: TGTGCCAGCAGCGACGGTGAGTACGGAAGCAATCAGCCCCAGCATTTT.

This chain links TRBV27 with TRBJ2-7, with TRBD1 matching over 9 bases. The CDR3 length is 16 residues. V gave up 5 bases and J gave up 5 bases; unmatched junction bases: 13. Germline-derived CDR1 and CDR2 are MNHEY and SMNVEV (reference sequence). This CDR3 is CASSAKQGALSHEQYF. The CDR3 coding sequence is TGTGCCAGCAGTGCAAAACAGGGGGCGCTTTCGCACGAGCAGTACTTC.

This clone was recorded only once. This CDR3 is CASTTGDNNYEQYF. The CDR3 DNA reads as TGCGCCAGCACCACAGGGGATAACAACTACGAGCAGTACTTC. This chain connects TRBV5-1 to TRBJ2-7; 7 bases align to TRBD1. This CDR3 is 14 amino acids long. Looked up from germline, CDR1 is SGHRS and CDR2 is YFSETQ. After removal of 6 bases from V and 3 bases from J, the junction contained 9 bases not matched to a gene.

V gene TRBV15 combines with J gene TRBJ2-1, with 11 bases fitting TRBD2. Germline V lookup: CDR1 LNHNV, CDR2 YYDKDF (reference sequence). J lost 9 bases, V lost 5 bases, and 12 bases had no gene match. CDR3 length equals 16 residues. The CDR3 nucleotides read TGTGCCACCAGCGGGTATACTAGCGGGGGTCCCCCTGAGCAGTTCTTC. It encodes CATSGYTSGGPPEQFF. Using reference TRBV15 and TRBJ2-1 for the parts outside the CDR3, the full variable domain is DAMVIQNPRYQVTQFGKPVTLSCSQTLNHNVMYWYQQKSSQAPKLLFHYYDKDFNNEADTPDNFQSRRPNTSFCFLDIRSPGLGDTAMYLCATSGYTSGGPPEQFFGPGTRLTVL.

The V call is TRBV5-1, the J call TRBJ1-2; a weak D match, TRBD1 (5 bases). CDR3 length equals 14 residues. Per the germline V gene, CDR1 is SGHRS and CDR2 is YFSETQ. Trimming left V 3 bases short and J 6 bases short, with 15 bases between. CDR3 bases: TGCGCCAGCAGCTCCCCCAGGGAGGGAGATGGCTACACCTTC. Its translation: CASSSPREGDGYTF.

This chain joins TRBV6-4 and TRBJ1-2; 8 bases line up with TRBD1. CDR3 size: 16 residues. V was clipped by 6 bases and J by 6 bases; unmatched bases: 15. Germline loops: CDR1 MRHNA, CDR2 SNTAGT. The CDR3: CASSAGQGGLADGYTF. CDR3 DNA: TGTGCCAGCAGCGCCGGACAGGGAGGGCTCGCAGATGGCTACACCTTC.

V usage is TRBV27 and J usage is TRBJ2-1; possible D gene TRBD2, 7 bases. Germline assignment: CDR1 MNHEY and CDR2 SMNVEV (reference sequence). V lost 6 bases to trimming and J lost 10 bases, with 16 bases between them. This CDR3 is built from 13 residues. The CDR3 coding sequence is TGTGCCAGCAGCCACGAGGGGGGGGTAGAGCAGTTCTTC. Amino acids: CASSHEGGVEQFF.

The chain has TRBV6-5 and TRBJ2-7, with 7 bases matching TRBD1. Germline V gene lookup returns CDR1 MNHEY and CDR2 SVGAGI. J was trimmed by 3 bases and V by 6 bases; bases with no gene match: 11. CDR3 length equals 15 residues. CDR3 residues: CASRFPGQSVYEQYF. CDR3 bases: TGTGCCAGCAGATTTCCGGGACAGAGCGTCTACGAGCAGTACTTC.

The chain carries TRBV30 and TRBJ1-5, with 8 bases aligning to TRBD1. Per the germline V gene, CDR1 is GTSNPN and CDR2 is SVGIG (reference sequence). The CDR3 sequence is 14 residues long. Germline trimming cut 4 bases from V and 2 bases from J; bases unmatched to any gene: 4. CDR3 DNA sequence: TGTGCCTGGACCTACAGGGGGGGCAATCAGCCCCAGCATTTT. Its protein product is CAWTYRGGNQPQHF.

The chain combines TRBV19 with TRBJ2-7, with D possibly TRBD2 on 5 matching bases. Trimming removed 1 base from V and 1 base from J, with 8 bases in between. CDR1 is LNHDA and CDR2 is SQIVND in the germline V gene (reference sequence). This CDR3 region has 14 residues. The CDR3 DNA reads TGTGCCAGTAGTATAGGTGAGGGTTCCTACGAGCAGTACTTC. Translating gives CASSIGEGSYEQYF.

V is TRBV4-3 and J is TRBJ1-5; D might be TRBD1 (5 bases). The CDR3 totals 14 residues. Per the germline V gene, CDR1 is LGHNA and CDR2 is YSLEER. Trimming took 0 bases from V and 9 from J, leaving 12 bases between them. DNA for the CDR3: TGCGCCAGCAGCCAAGATGAAGGGGCCCCGCCCCAGCATTTT. As protein: CASSQDEGAPPQHF.

The J gene is TRBJ2-4, the V gene TRBV11-3; D possibly matches TRBD1 or TRBD2 (5 bases each). Trimming stripped 5 bases from V and 6 bases from J, with 14 bases between. Germline CDR1 is SGHNT and CDR2 is YENEEA. The CDR3 consists of 14 residues. The CDR3 bases are TGTGCCAGCAGCGACAGAGGGGCAGGAAACATTCAGTACTTC. As protein: CASSDRGAGNIQYF.

The chain uses TRBV15 and TRBJ1-1; D gene ambiguous. Germline CDR1 reads LNHNV; CDR2 reads YYDKDF (reference sequence). V was pared by 3 bases and J by 3 bases, with 11 bases between. The CDR3 has 14 residues. CDR3 protein: CATSRREGYTEAFF. CDR3 bases: TGTGCCACCAGCAGGAGGGAGGGATACACTGAAGCTTTCTTT.

This clone appeared a single time. The chain has TRBV7-9 and TRBJ1-1; no clear D. Germline-derived CDR1 and CDR2 are SEHNR and FQNEAQ (reference sequence). The ends were cut back, 2 bases at V and 1 base at J, with 11 bases in the middle. This CDR3 has 15 residues. CDR3 nucleotide sequence: TGTGCCAGCAGCTTAATTGGGGATTCGAACACTGAAGCTTTCTTT. It is translated as CASSLIGDSNTEAFF. Based on the CDR3 plus reference TRBV7-9 and TRBJ1-1, the full variable domain is DTGVSQNPRHKITKRGQNVTFRCDPISEHNRLYWYRQTLGQGPEFLTYFQNEAQLEKSRLLSDRFSAERPKGSFSTLEIQRTEQGDSAMYLCASSLIGDSNTEAFFGQGTRLTVV.

This clone is large. The J gene is TRBJ2-5, the V gene TRBV4-3; 12 bases agree with TRBD2. CDR3 length: 16 residues. Trimming cost V 0 bases and J 4 bases; bases outside gene matches: 3. The germline V gene encodes CDR1 LGHNA and CDR2 YSLEER. CDR3 sequence: CASSQDPSGGAETQYF. As DNA, the CDR3 is TGCGCCAGCAGCCAAGATCCTAGCGGGGGGGCAGAGACCCAGTACTTC.

The chain is built from TRBV7-6 and TRBJ2-2; TRBD1 matches 7 bases. V was pared by 5 bases and J by 4 bases, with 7 bases of the junction left unmatched. The CDR3 length is 15 residues. Germline CDR1 reads SGHVS; CDR2 reads FNYEAQ. The CDR3 DNA follows: TGTGCCAGCAGCCCACCGGACAGGCCCACCGGGGAGCTGTTTTTT. Encoded protein: CASSPPDRPTGELFF.

This clone occurred once. This rearrangement joins TRBV7-9 to TRBJ2-7; D may be TRBD1 (6 bases). V was shortened by 4 bases and J by 3 bases, with 13 bases between the two germline ends. Per the germline V gene, CDR1 is SEHNR and CDR2 is FQNEAQ (reference sequence). The CDR3 consists of 14 residues. The CDR3 loop is CASSSPTGFYEQYF. In nucleotides, the CDR3 is TGTGCCAGCAGCTCCCCGACAGGTTTCTACGAGCAGTACTTC.

The chain is built from TRBV15 and TRBJ2-2, with TRBD2 identical over 10 bases. Germline loops: CDR1 LNHNV, CDR2 YYDKDF (reference sequence). The CDR3 totals 17 residues. After removal of 0 bases from V and 1 base from J, the junction contained 2 bases not matched to a gene. The CDR3 DNA follows: TGTGCCACCAGCAGAGATCTAGCGGGGGTGAACACCGGGGAGCTGTTTTTT. It encodes CATSRDLAGVNTGELFF.

The chain is built from TRBV5-1 and TRBJ2-7, with 11 nucleotides matching TRBD1. This CDR3 region has 16 residues. J was trimmed by 0 bases and V by 3 bases; bases with no gene match: 5. The germline gives CDR1 SGHRS, CDR2 YFSETQ. In nucleotides, the CDR3 is TGCGCCAGCAGCTCCCGGGACAGGGGGTACTCCTACGAGCAGTACTTC. Protein sequence: CASSSRDRGYSYEQYF.